This TCR beta chain derives from a study of T cell clonotyping in hematopoietic cell transplantation. The time point: recipient sample about 28 days before transplant, after cytoreduction. Libraries were prepared by immunoSEQ multiplex PCR; TCRdb keeps only in-frame clonotypes and omits some of them. The profile covers about 27,000 clones, with around 70% appearing a single time and about 6% taken by the ten largest. The sample was peripheral blood mononuclear cells, taken before stem cell transplant. The sequence was collected from a man aged 45-60 years with myelodysplastic syndrome. Some clones in this sample may be carry-over from other donors' samples.

In DNA form, the CDR3 reads TGTGCCATGGGACTAGCGGAGCACACAGATACGCAGTATTTT. It codes for CAMGLAEHTDTQYF. The rearrangement links TRBV10-3 to TRBJ2-3; 11 bases match TRBD2. Germline V gives CDR1 ENHRY, CDR2 SYGVKD. V lost 9 bases and J lost 2; bases outside the gene matches: 4. This CDR3 comprises 14 residues.